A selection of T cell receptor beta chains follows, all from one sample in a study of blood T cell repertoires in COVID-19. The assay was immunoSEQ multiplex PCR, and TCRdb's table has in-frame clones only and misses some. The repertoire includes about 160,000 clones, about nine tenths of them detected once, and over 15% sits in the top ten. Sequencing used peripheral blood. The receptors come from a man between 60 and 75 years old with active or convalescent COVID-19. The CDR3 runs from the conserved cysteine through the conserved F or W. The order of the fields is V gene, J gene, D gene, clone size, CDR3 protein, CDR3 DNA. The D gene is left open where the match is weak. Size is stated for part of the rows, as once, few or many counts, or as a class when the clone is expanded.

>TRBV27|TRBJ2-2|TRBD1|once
CASSSARDRSTGELFF
TGTGCCAGCAGTTCGGCGAGGGACAGGAGCACCGGGGAGCTGTTTTTT
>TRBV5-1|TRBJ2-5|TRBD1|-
CASSVGTGHLETQYF
TGCGCCAGCAGCGTCGGGACAGGGCATCTAGAGACCCAGTACTTC
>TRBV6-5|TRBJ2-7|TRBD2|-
CATLLAGGYEQYF
TGTGCCACCCTACTAGCGGGAGGGTATGAGCAGTACTTC
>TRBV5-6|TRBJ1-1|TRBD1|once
CASSLEATGVITEAFF
TGTGCCAGCAGCTTGGAAGCGACAGGGGTAATCACTGAAGCTTTCTTT
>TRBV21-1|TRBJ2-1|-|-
CASNNFKREGNEQFF
TGTGCCAGCAACAATTTTAAGCGGGAGGGGAATGAGCAGTTCTTC
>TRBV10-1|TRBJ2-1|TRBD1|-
CASSERQGPGNEQFF
TGCGCCAGCAGTGAAAGACAGGGCCCGGGTAATGAGCAGTTCTTC
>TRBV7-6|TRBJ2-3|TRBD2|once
CASSLAGRLAGRKDTQYF
TGTGCCAGCAGCTTAGCGGGCCGACTAGCGGGGAGAAAAGATACGCAGTATTTT
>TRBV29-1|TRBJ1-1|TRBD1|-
CSVMDQGAFSEAFF
TGCAGCGTTATGGATCAGGGGGCTTTTTCTGAAGCTTTCTTT
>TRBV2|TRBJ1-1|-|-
CASSERGGAFF
TGTGCCAGCAGTGAAAGGGGGGGTGCTTTCTTT
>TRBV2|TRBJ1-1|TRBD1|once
CASRARTGGDAEAFF
TGTGCCAGCAGGGCTCGCACAGGGGGCGATGCTGAAGCTTTCTTT
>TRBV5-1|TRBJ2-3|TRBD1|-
CASSRGQAAGDTQYF
TGCGCCAGCAGCAGAGGACAGGCGGCCGGAGATACGCAGTATTTT
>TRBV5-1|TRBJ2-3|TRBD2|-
CASSYQREGTDTQYF
TGCGCCAGCAGCTACCAGCGGGAGGGCACAGATACGCAGTATTTT
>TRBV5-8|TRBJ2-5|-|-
CASSLVAGIQETQYF
TGTGCCAGCAGCTTGGTGGCAGGCATCCAAGAGACCCAGTACTTC
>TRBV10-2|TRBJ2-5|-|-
CASSEDRRTQYF
TGCGCCAGCAGTGAGGATAGGAGGACCCAGTACTTC
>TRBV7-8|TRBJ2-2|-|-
CASSLGASNTGELFF
TGTGCCAGCAGCTTGGGGGCCTCGAACACCGGGGAGCTGTTTTTT
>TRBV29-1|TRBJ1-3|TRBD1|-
CSVDTFDRDSSGNTIYF
TGCAGCGTCGATACGTTTGACAGGGATTCCTCTGGAAACACCATATATTTT
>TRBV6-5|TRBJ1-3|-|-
CASSYEGVPGNTIYF
TGTGCCAGCAGTTACGAAGGGGTACCTGGAAACACCATATATTTT
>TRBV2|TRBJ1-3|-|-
CASSEGSFRGNTIYF
TGTGCCAGCAGTGAGGGCTCTTTCCGAGGAAACACCATATATTTT
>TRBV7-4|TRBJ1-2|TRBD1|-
CASSLGAGTGLYTANYGYTF
TGTGCCAGCAGCTTAGGCGCGGGGACAGGGTTATATACAGCTAACTATGGCTACACCTTC
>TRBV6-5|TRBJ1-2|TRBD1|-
CASLGDSIYGYTF
TGTGCCAGCCTCGGGGACAGTATCTATGGCTACACCTTC
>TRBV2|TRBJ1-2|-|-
CASSGQGSYGYTF
TGTGCCAGCAGTGGGCAGGGAAGCTATGGCTACACCTTC
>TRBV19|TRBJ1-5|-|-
CASSIRQYSNQPQHF
TGTGCCAGTAGTATTCGACAGTATAGCAATCAGCCCCAGCATTTT
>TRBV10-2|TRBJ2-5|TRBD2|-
CASTEQSAGGETQYF
TGCGCCAGCACCGAGCAGTCAGCGGGAGGAGAGACCCAGTACTTC
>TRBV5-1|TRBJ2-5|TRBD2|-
CASSLGLAGFQETQYF
TGCGCCAGCAGCTTGGGGCTAGCGGGGTTCCAAGAGACCCAGTACTTC
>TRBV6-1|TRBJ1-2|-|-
CASSEAELYGYTF
TGTGCCAGCAGTGAAGCCGAACTCTATGGCTACACCTTC
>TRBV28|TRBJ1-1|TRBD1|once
CASSLDRGHMNTEAFF
TGTGCCAGCAGTTTGGACAGGGGGCACATGAACACTGAAGCTTTCTTT
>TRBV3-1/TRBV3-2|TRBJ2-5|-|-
CASSQGLQGTQYF
TGTGCCAGCAGCCAAGGACTTCAAGGGACCCAGTACTTC
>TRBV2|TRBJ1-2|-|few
CASVRDGYTF
TGTGCCAGCGTGAGGGATGGCTACACCTTC
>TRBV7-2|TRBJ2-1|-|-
CASSLAGTPKNEQFF
TGTGCCAGCAGCTTAGCCGGGACTCCGAAGAATGAGCAGTTCTTC
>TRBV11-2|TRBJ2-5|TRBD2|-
CASSLTSVGETQYF
TGTGCCAGCAGCTTAACTAGCGTCGGAGAGACCCAGTACTTC
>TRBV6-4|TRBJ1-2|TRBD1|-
CASSPRTGSIYGYTF
TGTGCCAGCAGTCCTAGGACAGGCTCGATCTATGGCTACACCTTC
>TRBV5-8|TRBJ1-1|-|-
CASSTRRNTEAFF
TGTGCCAGCAGCACAAGAAGGAACACTGAAGCTTTCTTT
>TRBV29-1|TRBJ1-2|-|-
CSVQPSTGRGKDGYTF
TGCAGCGTTCAGCCTAGTACGGGGCGCGGGAAGGATGGCTACACCTTC
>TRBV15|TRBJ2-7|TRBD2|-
CATSSGGSGTYEQYF
TGTGCCACCAGCAGCGGTGGGAGCGGGACCTACGAGCAGTACTTC
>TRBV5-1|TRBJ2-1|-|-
CASSSRLEPEQFF
TGCGCCAGCAGCTCCCGACTAGAACCTGAGCAGTTCTTC
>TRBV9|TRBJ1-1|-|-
CASSVVSRGRTMNTEAFF
TGTGCCAGCAGCGTAGTATCCAGGGGACGTACCATGAACACTGAAGCTTTCTTT
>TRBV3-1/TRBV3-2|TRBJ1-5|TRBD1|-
CASSQGDREPYSNQPQHF
TGTGCCAGCAGCCAAGGGGACAGGGAACCCTATAGCAATCAGCCCCAGCATTTT
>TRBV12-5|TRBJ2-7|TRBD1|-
CASGLGTGVAYEQYF
TGTGCTAGTGGTTTGGGGACAGGGGTGGCCTACGAGCAGTACTTC
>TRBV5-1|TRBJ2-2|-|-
CASRPDPTMNTGELFF
TGCGCCAGCCGGCCGGACCCGACTATGAACACCGGGGAGCTGTTTTTT
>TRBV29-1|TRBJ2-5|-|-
CSVDTSRETQYF
TGCAGCGTTGATACGTCGAGGGAGACCCAGTACTTC
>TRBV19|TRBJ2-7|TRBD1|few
CASKGTGVYEQYF
TGTGCCAGTAAGGGGACAGGGGTTTACGAGCAGTACTTC
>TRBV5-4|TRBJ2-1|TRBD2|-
CASSPPGGRGYNEQFF
TGTGCCAGCAGCCCTCCTGGCGGGAGGGGTTACAATGAGCAGTTCTTC
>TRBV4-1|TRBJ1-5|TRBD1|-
CASSQTGGSNQPQHF
TGCGCCAGCAGTCAAACAGGGGGTAGCAATCAGCCCCAGCATTTT
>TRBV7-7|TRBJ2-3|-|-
CASSLGRQGADTQYF
TGTGCCAGCAGCTTAGGCCGTCAGGGCGCAGATACGCAGTATTTT
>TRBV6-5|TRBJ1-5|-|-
CASSPEKGNQPQHF
TGTGCCAGCAGCCCGGAGAAGGGCAATCAGCCCCAGCATTTT
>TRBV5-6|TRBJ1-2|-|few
CASSEDSLGNYGYTF
TGTGCCAGCAGCGAGGACAGTTTAGGCAACTATGGCTACACCTTC
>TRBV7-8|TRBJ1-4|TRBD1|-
CASSLVNRGLGVKLFF
TGTGCCAGCAGCTTAGTCAACAGGGGCTTAGGGGTAAAACTGTTTTTT
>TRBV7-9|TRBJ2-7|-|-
CASTLEGGFYEQYF
TGTGCCAGCACCCTTGAGGGCGGGTTCTACGAGCAGTACTTC
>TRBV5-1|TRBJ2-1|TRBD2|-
CASRPAGLAVNEQFF
TGCGCCAGCAGGCCCGCGGGACTAGCGGTTAATGAGCAGTTCTTC
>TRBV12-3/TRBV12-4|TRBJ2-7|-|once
CASSYFFEQYF
TGTGCCAGCAGTTACTTCTTCGAGCAGTACTTC
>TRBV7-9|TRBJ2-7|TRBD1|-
CASSLGTGGIEQYF
TGTGCCAGCAGCTTAGGGACAGGGGGTATCGAGCAGTACTTC
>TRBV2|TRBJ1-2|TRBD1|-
CASGQGLLDYGYTF
TGTGCCAGTGGACAGGGCTTATTGGACTATGGCTACACCTTC
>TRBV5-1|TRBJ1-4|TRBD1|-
CASSLVPGGDEKLFF
TGCGCCAGCAGCTTGGTGCCAGGGGGCGATGAAAAACTGTTTTTT
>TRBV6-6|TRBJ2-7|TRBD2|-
CASSSYSGGAAEQYF
TGTGCCAGCAGTTCGTATAGCGGGGGGGCGGCCGAGCAGTACTTC
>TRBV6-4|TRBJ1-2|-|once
CASSDSRRVNGYTF
TGTGCCAGCAGTGACTCGAGGCGGGTTAACGGCTACACCTTC
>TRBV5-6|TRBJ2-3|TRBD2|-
CASSQDLASGGTDTQYF
TGTGCCAGCAGCCAGGACTTGGCTAGCGGGGGCACAGATACGCAGTATTTT
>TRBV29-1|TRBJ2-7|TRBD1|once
CSVRDRVYEQYF
TGCAGCGTCCGGGACAGGGTCTACGAGCAGTACTTC
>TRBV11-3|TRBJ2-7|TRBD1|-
CASSPARDSYEQYF
TGTGCCAGCAGCCCAGCAAGGGACAGCTACGAGCAGTACTTC
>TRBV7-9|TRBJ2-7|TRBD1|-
CASSLGQGRFSYEQYF
TGTGCCAGCAGCTTAGGACAGGGGCGATTCTCCTACGAGCAGTACTTC
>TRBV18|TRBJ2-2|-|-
CASSPPGPGTGELFF
TGTGCCAGCTCACCACCGGGGCCCGGGACCGGGGAGCTGTTTTTT